One sample yielded the 26 T cell receptor beta chains listed below, sequenced in a study of tumour-infiltrating T cells in Burkitt lymphoma. Assay used: immunoSEQ multiplex PCR; TCRdb lists only in-frame clones, some missing. Seen here are some 2,200 clones, approximately 15% observed once, and the top ten hold around a tenth. Sequencing input: tumor tissue. The receptors here all came from a human donor with Burkitt lymphoma.

This clone has just a few counts. This chain uses TRBV13 with TRBJ1-1; no clear D. Per the germline V gene, CDR1 is PRHDT and CDR2 is FYEKMQ (reference sequence). The CDR3 extends over 11 amino acids. The germline V and J ends were trimmed by 5 bases and 11 bases, with 12 bases remaining between them. CDR3 amino acids: CASSRGREAFF. The DNA for the CDR3 is TGTGCCAGCAGCCGAGGTAGGGAGGCTTTCTTT.

Only a few counts were recorded for this clone. Other DNA variants within this sample encode the same CDR3. This chain links TRBV18 with TRBJ2-5; D uncertain. CDR1 is KGHSH, CDR2 LQKENI, per germline. The CDR3 spans 12 residues. The V end was cut by 0 bases, the J end by 6 bases, with 5 bases between. The CDR3 protein is CASSPPGKTQYF. The DNA for the CDR3 is TGTGCCAGCTCACCACCGGGAAAGACCCAGTACTTC.

This clone was detected once. The chain links TRBV28 to TRBJ2-3; D uncertain. The V end was cut by 7 bases, the J end by 2 bases, with 16 bases between. The germline CDR1 and CDR2 sequences are MDHEN and SYDVKM. The CDR3 loop spans 15 amino acids. The CDR3 loop is CASTPRTDYTDTQYF. The CDR3 nucleotides read TGTGCCAGCACGCCCCGGACGGATTACACAGATACGCAGTATTTT.

The table lists this clone with a few counts. The chain combines TRBV7-8 with TRBJ2-4; 7 nucleotides match TRBD2. Germline V gene data show CDR1 as SGHVS and CDR2 as FQNEAQ. The CDR3 covers 15 residues. V was clipped by 2 bases and J by 6 bases; unmatched bases: 7. CDR3: CASSLLAENGNIQYF. CDR3 DNA sequence: TGTGCCAGCAGCTTACTAGCGGAGAATGGAAACATTCAGTACTTC.

V is TRBV7-9 and J is TRBJ2-7, with 12 bases identical to TRBD2. This CDR3 has 17 residues. Germline CDR1 is SEHNR and CDR2 is FQNEAQ (reference sequence). Trimming removed 6 bases from V and 7 bases from J; junction bases left unmatched: 16. CDR3 region: CASSNGLAGPDFEEQYF. CDR3 nucleotide sequence: TGTGCCAGCAGTAACGGACTAGCGGGACCGGACTTTGAGGAGCAGTACTTC.

The chain has TRBV30 and TRBJ2-5; D assignment may be TRBD1 or TRBD2 (5 bases each). The CDR3 is made up of 13 amino acids. The V gene lost 0 bases and the J gene lost 6 bases, with 11 bases spanning the gap. CDR1 and CDR2 (germline): GTSNPN, SVGIG (reference sequence). In nucleotides, the CDR3 is TGTGCCTGGAGTGTGGGGGTCGGGCAGACCCAGTACTTC. Protein: CAWSVGVGQTQYF.

This clone has a handful of counts. The CDR3 DNA sequence: TGCAGCGGGGGGGGACAAGAGACCCAGTACTTC. The encoded protein is CSGGGQETQYF. The chain recombines TRBV29-1 with TRBJ2-5; 7 nucleotides line up with TRBD2. This CDR3 contains 11 residues. Trimming cost V 7 bases and J 2 bases; bases outside gene matches: 1. CDR1 is SQVTM, CDR2 ANQGSEA, per germline.

The CDR3 loop is CASSPEDSMNTEAFF. The CDR3 coding sequence is TGCGCCAGCAGCCCAGAGGATTCCATGAACACTGAAGCTTTCTTT. The chain uses TRBV5-1 and TRBJ1-1; D is uncertain. CDR1 SGHRS and CDR2 YFSETQ come from the germline V gene. The CDR3 contains 15 residues. Trimming shortened V by 4 bases and J by 0 bases, and 13 bases separated the two germline ends.

This clone is classed as large. V gene TRBV5-5 combines with J gene TRBJ2-7; 7 bases are a match to TRBD1. From germline, CDR1 is SGHKS and CDR2 YYEKEE (reference sequence). J lost 4 bases, V lost 0 bases, and 7 bases had no gene match. There are 15 residues in the CDR3. This CDR3 is CASSLGLRGYYEQYF. The CDR3 bases are TGTGCCAGCAGCTTGGGTCTCAGGGGGTATTACGAGCAGTACTTC.

This clone turned up a few times. The chain links TRBV5-4 to TRBJ2-6; D is ambiguous. The CDR3 is 16 residues long. Trimming took off 0 bases at V and 2 bases at J, with 9 bases between the two ends. Germline V CDR1 and CDR2: SGHNT, YYREEE (reference sequence). This chain's CDR3 is CASSLEGRAGANVLTF. The CDR3 DNA reads as TGTGCCAGCAGCTTGGAGGGTAGGGCTGGGGCCAACGTCCTGACTTTC. Using reference TRBV5-4 and TRBJ2-6 for the parts outside the CDR3, the full variable domain is ETGVTQSPTHLIKTRGQQVTLRCSSQSGHNTVSWYQQALGQGPQFIFQYYREEENGRGNFPPRFSGLQFPNYSSELNVNALELDDSALYLCASSLEGRAGANVLTFGAGSRLTVL.

This clone was found a few times. The J gene is TRBJ2-2, the V gene TRBV5-1; D gene unclear. The V and J ends lost 2 bases and 2 bases respectively, with 13 bases between them. The germline CDR1 and CDR2 sequences are SGHRS and YFSETQ. This CDR3 has 16 amino acids. CDR3 region: CASSFSHEFNTGELFF. The CDR3 DNA sequence: TGCGCCAGCAGCTTTTCTCATGAGTTCAACACCGGGGAGCTGTTTTTT.

In its sample, this clone was seen a few times. The chain joins TRBV14 to TRBJ2-5, with D possibly TRBD2 on 5 matching bases. V was clipped by 1 base and J by 6 bases, with 6 bases between them. Germline assignment: CDR1 SGHDN and CDR2 FVKESK. The CDR3 has 12 amino acids. The CDR3, as DNA: TGTGCCAGCAGCCAAGGAGGGCAGACCCAGTACTTC. Amino acids: CASSQGGQTQYF.

This clone showed up just a few times. The chain uses TRBV11-2 and TRBJ2-7; the match to TRBD1 covers 7 bases. The V and J ends lost 4 bases and 5 bases, in that order; junction bases with no gene match: 11. This CDR3 is 15 amino acids long. CDR1 and CDR2 (germline): SGHAT, FQNNGV. CDR3 protein: CASSSTGQPVNEQYF. The CDR3 DNA reads as TGTGCCAGCAGCTCGACAGGGCAACCCGTCAACGAGCAGTACTTC. Full variable domain (outside the CDR3, taken from reference TRBV11-2 and TRBJ2-7): EAGVAQSPRYKIIEKRQSVAFWCNPISGHATLYWYQQILGQGPKLLIQFQNNGVVDDSQLPKDRFSAERLKGVDSTLKIQPAKLEDSAVYLCASSSTGQPVNEQYFGPGTRLTVT.

The J gene is TRBJ2-5, the V gene TRBV7-3; 11 positions agree with TRBD2. The V gene's germline CDR1 is SGHTA and CDR2 FQGTGA. The CDR3 is made up of 15 amino acids. J lost 2 bases, V lost 5 bases, and 4 bases had no gene match. CDR3 residues: CASSPGLAEQETQYF. As DNA, the CDR3 is TGTGCCAGCAGCCCGGGACTAGCGGAACAAGAGACCCAGTACTTC.

This clone was seen a few times. This chain uses TRBV2 with TRBJ1-1; no firm D call. The CDR3 sequence is 13 residues long. Per germline, CDR1 SNHLY and CDR2 FYNNEI. Trimming took off 8 bases at V and 7 bases at J, with 17 bases between the two ends. This chain's CDR3 is CASGRAVASEAFF. DNA for the CDR3: TGTGCCAGCGGACGGGCAGTAGCAAGTGAAGCTTTCTTT.

This clone has just a few counts. The J gene is TRBJ1-2, the V gene TRBV5-5, with a tentative D call TRBD1 (5 bases). CDR1 is SGHKS, CDR2 YYEKEE, per germline (reference sequence). The CDR3 has 15 amino acids. V shed 0 bases and J shed 3 bases, with 12 bases lying between them. DNA of the CDR3: TGTGCCAGCAGCTTGGGTATCAGGGACTACTATGGCTACACCTTC. The encoded protein is CASSLGIRDYYGYTF.

The V gene is TRBV20-1, the J gene TRBJ2-3, with a weak D call TRBD2 (6 bases). There are 11 residues in the CDR3. Between the trimmed V and J ends, which lost 3 bases and 10 bases, there was a span of 11 bases. Germline CDR1 is DFQATT and CDR2 is SNEGSKA (reference sequence). CDR3 protein: CSARVAEAQYF. The CDR3 nucleotides are TGCAGTGCTAGGGTAGCGGAGGCGCAGTATTTT.

This clone has only a few counts. The rearrangement uses TRBV6-5 and TRBJ1-2; D is possibly TRBD1 (6 bases). The CDR3 totals 13 residues. Germline-derived CDR1 and CDR2 are MNHEY and SVGAGI. V lost 6 bases and J lost 4, with 12 bases in between. The CDR3 sequence: CASSRDTLYGYTF. The DNA for the CDR3 is TGTGCCAGCAGCCGGGACACCCTCTATGGCTACACCTTC.

This chain connects TRBV27 to TRBJ2-7, with 10 bases aligning to TRBD2. The CDR3 spans 14 residues. Germline trimming cut 6 bases from V and 7 bases from J; bases unmatched to any gene: 9. Germline V CDR1 and CDR2: MNHEY, SMNVEV (reference sequence). Here the CDR3 reads CASRPGLALREQYF. CDR3 nucleotides: TGTGCCAGCAGGCCGGGACTAGCGCTGAGGGAGCAGTACTTC.

CDR3: CASARDYEQYF. CDR3 nucleotides: TGTGCCAGCGCGAGGGACTACGAGCAGTACTTC. The chain is built from TRBV2 and TRBJ2-7; TRBD2 is a possible D gene (5 bases). Germline loops: CDR1 SNHLY, CDR2 FYNNEI. Trimming took off 8 bases at V and 3 bases at J, with 8 bases between the two ends. This CDR3 spans 11 amino acids. Based on the CDR3 plus reference TRBV2 and TRBJ2-7, the full variable domain is EPEVTQTPSHQVTQMGQEVILRCVPISNHLYFYWYRQILGQKVEFLVSFYNNEISEKSEIFDDQFSVERPDGSNFTLKIRSTKLEDSAMYFCASARDYEQYFGPGTRLTVT.

This clone rates as large. The J gene is TRBJ1-6, the V gene TRBV27; maybe TRBD1 (5 bases). The CDR3 loop spans 16 amino acids. Germline assignment: CDR1 MNHEY and CDR2 SMNVEV (reference sequence). Trimming cost V 2 bases and J 2 bases, with 10 bases left between them. CDR3 loop: CASSLKMGAYNSPLHF. CDR3 nucleotides: TGTGCCAGCAGTTTAAAGATGGGGGCCTATAATTCACCCCTCCACTTT.

This clone was observed a few times. The germline gene is not matched at one end of the junction; a read error may be the cause. This chain uses TRBV7-9 with TRBJ1-1; a possible D gene is TRBD1 (5 bases). Germline CDR1 and CDR2: SEHNR and FQNEAQ (reference sequence). CDR3 length: 13 amino acids. The DNA for the CDR3 is TGTGCCAGCAGCTTAGCGGATAAGACAGAAGGTTTCTTT. It codes for CASSLADKTEGFF.

The rearrangement uses TRBV18 and TRBJ1-4; D is uncertain. The V gene lost 3 bases and the J gene lost 8 bases, with 13 bases spanning the gap. The germline V gene has CDR1 KGHSH and CDR2 LQKENI. The CDR3 length is 14 residues. For the CDR3, the DNA is TGTGCCAGCTCACCCGGGAGCTTGGGCGAAAAACTGTTTTTT. Its translation is CASSPGSLGEKLFF.

The chain is built from TRBV9 and TRBJ1-3, with D unresolved. V lost 4 bases, J lost 1 base, and 9 bases lay in between. CDR3 length equals 14 residues. The germline gives CDR1 SGDLS, CDR2 YYNGEE. DNA for the CDR3: TGTGCCAGCAGCCCTATCCTATCTGGAAACACCATATATTTT. Translating gives CASSPILSGNTIYF. The full variable domain, its missing parts supplied by reference TRBV9 and TRBJ1-3, is DSGVTQTPKHLITATGQRVTLRCSPRSGDLSVYWYQQSLDQGLQFLIQYYNGEERAKGNILERFSAQQFPDLHSELNLSSLELGDSALYFCASSPILSGNTIYFGEGSWLTVV.

Details on this clone: The sample carries other DNA sequences with the same CDR3. The rearrangement joins TRBV19 to TRBJ2-7; the D gene is possibly TRBD2 (5 bases). V gave up 2 bases and J gave up 3 bases, with 8 bases separating them. CDR1 is LNHDA and CDR2 is SQIVND in the germline V gene (reference sequence). The CDR3 sequence is 13 residues long. The CDR3 spells CASSISEGYEQYF. The CDR3 DNA reads TGTGCCAGTAGTATATCCGAGGGCTACGAGCAGTACTTC.

The CDR3 reads CASRSDRDEQYF. CDR3 nucleotides: TGTGCCAGCAGATCGGACAGGGACGAGCAGTACTTC. This chain links TRBV2 with TRBJ2-7; 8 bases line up with TRBD1. The CDR3 loop spans 12 amino acids. Trimming at V came to 6 bases and at J to 5 bases, leaving 3 bases not matched to a gene. The V gene's germline CDR1 is SNHLY and CDR2 FYNNEI.